Below are 4 T cell receptor beta chains sequenced from a single sample in a study of PD-L1 blockade in urothelial cancer. Clones were sequenced by immunoSEQ multiplex PCR, and TCRdb holds only the in-frame ones, with some missing. Of roughly 39,000 clones in the sample, just over 90% were seen once. Specified time point: pretreatment peripheral blood. The sequencing here drew on PBMCs, taken around atezolizumab (anti-PD-L1) treatment. These receptors came from an older woman with urothelial cancer.

This chain uses TRBV25-1 with TRBJ2-3; 15 bases are shared with TRBD2. V lost 3 bases and J lost 4; bases outside the gene matches: 8. This CDR3 has 18 amino acids. Germline V gene sequence: CDR1 MGHDK, CDR2 SYGVNS. The CDR3 spells CASSDYGTSGRISDTQYF. The DNA of the CDR3 is TGTGCCAGCAGTGACTACGGGACTAGCGGGAGGATATCAGATACGCAGTATTTT. The whole variable domain, filled in from reference TRBV25-1 and TRBJ2-3, reads EADIYQTPRYLVIGTGKKITLECSQTMGHDKMYWYQQDPGMELHLIHYSYGVNSTEKGDLSSESTVSRIRTEHFPLTLESARPSHTSQYLCASSDYGTSGRISDTQYFGPGTRLTVL.

The gene calls are TRBV5-1 and TRBJ2-2, with D unclear. Germline CDR1 SGHRS, CDR2 YFSETQ. The V gene lost 1 base and the J gene lost 6 bases, with 13 bases spanning the gap. The CDR3 sequence is 15 residues long. The CDR3 DNA is TGCGCCAGCAGCTTGAGTAGTCGTTATCCCGGGGAGCTGTTTTTT. It specifies CASSLSSRYPGELFF.

This clone is classed as large. This chain connects TRBV6-5 to TRBJ2-5, with TRBD1 matching 9 bases. The CDR3 contains 13 residues. CDR1 is MNHEY, CDR2 SVGAGI, per germline. The V segment lost 6 bases and the J segment 3 bases; nucleotides outside the gene matches: 2. The CDR3: CASRRTGEETQYF. Written as DNA, the CDR3 is TGTGCCAGCAGAAGGACAGGGGAAGAGACCCAGTACTTC.

The chain is built from TRBV28 and TRBJ2-2; D not certain. V dropped 2 bases and J dropped 2 bases, with 12 bases sitting between them. The germline gives CDR1 MDHEN, CDR2 SYDVKM. The CDR3 runs 16 residues. CDR3 sequence: CASSLGHRLNTGELFF. In DNA form, the CDR3 reads TGTGCCAGCAGTTTAGGGCACAGATTAAACACCGGGGAGCTGTTTTTT.